The present TCR beta chain was sequenced within a study of shared clonotypes between healthy human individuals. Per sorted-subset replicate PCR, input was 200 to 250 ng DNA, representing tens of thousands of T cell genomes. TCRdb keeps only in-frame clones here, not all; method: immunoSEQ multiplex PCR. The sample gives 850,000 to 1,200,000 clones, under 80% of which show up once; roughly 1.5% is in the top ten. Trimming cost V 1 base and J 4 bases, with 11 bases left between them. The V gene's germline CDR1 is MNHNY and CDR2 SVGAGI (reference sequence). The CDR3 sequence is 15 residues long. This TCR derives from a man between 18 and 35 years old in good health. Sequenced material: memory CD4+ T cells sorted from blood. Indicated subset: CD45RA-negative fraction. V usage is TRBV6-6 and J usage is TRBJ1-5, with D possibly TRBD1 on 6 matching bases. The CDR3 region is CASSYYQTGNQPQHF. CDR3 DNA: TGTGCCAGCAGTTACTATCAGACAGGTAATCAGCCCCAGCATTTT.